These T cell receptor beta chains were read from a single sample in a study of blood T cell repertoires in COVID-19. Some clones are missing from TCRdb's copy, which holds only in-frame ones; the method was immunoSEQ multiplex PCR. The sample records 200,000 to 300,000 clones, about 87% being singletons. Sequences were obtained from peripheral blood. The receptors were sampled from a woman in her fifties or sixties with acute or convalescent COVID-19. Both conserved end residues are part of each CDR3. Fields, in order: D gene, clone size, V gene, J gene, CDR3 protein, CDR3 DNA. D genes are given only for firm matches. A row's size may be missing; if present it is once, few, many or a size class.

TRBD2	once	TRBV6-5	TRBJ2-2	CASRGLAGYTGELFF	TGTGCCAGCAGGGGACTAGCGGGATATACCGGGGAGCTGTTTTTT
TRBD1	NA	TRBV5-5	TRBJ2-7	CASSLRRTGRSYEQYF	TGTGCCAGCAGCTTGCGCCGGACAGGGAGATCCTACGAGCAGTACTTC
TRBD2	NA	TRBV4-1	TRBJ2-3	CASSQVRAGSTDTQYF	TGCGCCAGCAGCCAAGTTCGAGCGGGGAGCACAGATACGCAGTATTTT
NA	NA	TRBV13	TRBJ1-1	CASSSTGGSEAFF	TGTGCCAGCAGCAGCACAGGTGGGTCTGAAGCTTTCTTT
TRBD2	NA	TRBV6-8	TRBJ2-5	CASSYGRPRREKQETQYF	TGTGCCAGCAGTTACGGTCGACCTAGGCGGGAGAAACAAGAGACCCAGTACTTC
TRBD2	NA	TRBV9	TRBJ2-5	CASSPSGTRGETQYF	TGTGCCAGCAGCCCTTCCGGGACTAGGGGCGAGACCCAGTACTTC
TRBD2	NA	TRBV19	TRBJ2-7	CASSMLREGRYEQYF	TGTGCCAGTAGTATGTTACGGGAGGGCCGGTACGAGCAGTACTTC
NA	NA	TRBV28	TRBJ1-5	CASSSYRGGDQPQHF	TGTGCCAGCAGCTCCTATCGGGGGGGCGATCAGCCCCAGCATTTT
NA	NA	TRBV5-6	TRBJ2-5	CASSLLSREETQYF	TGTGCCAGCAGCTTATTGTCCCGGGAAGAGACCCAGTACTTC
TRBD2	NA	TRBV2	TRBJ2-7	CASSEARVAGGYEQYF	TGTGCCAGCAGTGAAGCGCGAGTAGCGGGAGGCTACGAGCAGTACTTC
NA	NA	TRBV7-9	TRBJ2-7	CASSLGQITYEQYF	TGTGCCAGCAGCTTAGGACAGATCACCTACGAGCAGTACTTC
TRBD2	NA	TRBV6-2/TRBV6-3	TRBJ2-3	CASSYSVTSGRYIGTDTQYF	TGTGCCAGCAGTTACTCAGTGACTAGCGGGAGGTATATCGGCACAGATACGCAGTATTTT
TRBD1	NA	TRBV27	TRBJ2-1	CASTRQGEQFF	TGTGCCAGCACCCGACAGGGGGAACAGTTCTTC
NA	few	TRBV12-3/TRBV12-4	TRBJ1-4	CASSSYNEKLFF	TGTGCCAGCAGTTCCTACAATGAAAAACTGTTTTTT
NA	once	TRBV5-1	TRBJ1-2	CASSREDYGYTF	TGCGCCAGCAGCCGAGAGGACTATGGCTACACCTTC
NA	NA	TRBV3-1/TRBV3-2	TRBJ2-3	CASSQDPVSTDTQYF	TGTGCCAGCAGCCAAGATCCCGTGTCGACAGATACGCAGTATTTT
NA	NA	TRBV10-3	TRBJ2-4	CAISEFGENIQYF	TGTGCCATCAGTGAATTCGGGGAAAACATTCAGTACTTC
TRBD1	NA	TRBV5-4	TRBJ2-3	CASSETGGYTDTQYF	TGTGCCAGCAGCGAGACAGGGGGATACACAGATACGCAGTATTTT